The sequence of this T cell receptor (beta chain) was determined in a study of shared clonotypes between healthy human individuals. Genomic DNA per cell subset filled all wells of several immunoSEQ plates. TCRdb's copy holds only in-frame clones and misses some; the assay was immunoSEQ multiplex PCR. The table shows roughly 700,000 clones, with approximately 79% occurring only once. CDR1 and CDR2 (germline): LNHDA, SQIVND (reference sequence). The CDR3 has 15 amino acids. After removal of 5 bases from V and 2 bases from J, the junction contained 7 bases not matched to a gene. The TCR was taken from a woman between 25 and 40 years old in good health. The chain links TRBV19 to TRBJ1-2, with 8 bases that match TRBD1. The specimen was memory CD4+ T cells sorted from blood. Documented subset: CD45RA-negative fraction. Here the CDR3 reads CASSDENRGNYGYTF. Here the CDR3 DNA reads TGTGCCAGTAGTGACGAAAACAGGGGGAACTATGGCTACACCTTC.